The following is a T cell receptor beta chain sequence with its context. Trimming cost V 5 bases and J 4 bases; bases outside gene matches: 5. The CDR3 has 14 residues. Germline V gives CDR1 LNHDA, CDR2 SQIVND (reference sequence). These data are taken from a study of blood T cell repertoires in COVID-19. Measured with immunoSEQ multiplex PCR; TCRdb has only the in-frame clones, and not every one. The data contain fewer than 300,000 clones, roughly 90% of them seen just once; the ten biggest clones take up roughly 1.1%. Those enrolled, adults aged roughly 18 to 89 years, came from about 24 US areas. Grouping used clinical history reported by participants in a survey and questionnaire. All recovered Cohort 3 donors got two negative PCRs, got clearance, or saw symptom resolution.

The sequence came from a woman under 40 who had recovered from COVID-19. The sequencing input was PBMCs or T cells enriched from blood (not recorded which). The chain recombines TRBV19 with TRBJ2-3; 8 bases align to TRBD1. The CDR3 loop is CASSQRTGSDTQYF. The CDR3 DNA reads as TGTGCCAGTAGTCAAAGGACAGGGTCAGATACGCAGTATTTT.